This TCR beta chain was obtained from a study of cytomegalovirus exposure and HLA in healthy donors. General observations from the study: In a later analysis, donors in an Asian-associated ancestry cluster reportedly had fewer N-insertions in productive TCRs than the cohort mean. Researchers reported from a later analysis that most CMV-associated TCR beta chains appeared HLA-restricted. In an earlier analysis, in under 700 donors, most V segments appeared productive either ~87% or ~30% of the time. Rare TCR sequences dominated, though some public TCRs recurred in many donors.

V lost 2 bases and J lost 0; bases outside the gene matches: 3. CDR3 length: 15 residues. Germline CDR1 reads MDHEN; CDR2 reads SYDVKM. PCR was performed using 60 Vbeta and 13 Jbeta primers. Clones were sequenced by immunoSEQ multiplex PCR, and TCRdb holds only the in-frame ones, with some missing. This table has 150,000 to 200,000 clones, 60% to 80% appearing once. For this clone: The antigen remains undetermined.

This sequence joins TRBV28 and TRBJ1-1, with 7 nucleotides matching TRBD1. This clonotype originated in a man younger than 35 in good health and CMV-seropositive. The source material was PBMCs. The CDR3 protein is CASSLHTGVNTEAFF. The CDR3 DNA reads TGTGCCAGCAGTTTACATACAGGGGTGAACACTGAAGCTTTCTTT.